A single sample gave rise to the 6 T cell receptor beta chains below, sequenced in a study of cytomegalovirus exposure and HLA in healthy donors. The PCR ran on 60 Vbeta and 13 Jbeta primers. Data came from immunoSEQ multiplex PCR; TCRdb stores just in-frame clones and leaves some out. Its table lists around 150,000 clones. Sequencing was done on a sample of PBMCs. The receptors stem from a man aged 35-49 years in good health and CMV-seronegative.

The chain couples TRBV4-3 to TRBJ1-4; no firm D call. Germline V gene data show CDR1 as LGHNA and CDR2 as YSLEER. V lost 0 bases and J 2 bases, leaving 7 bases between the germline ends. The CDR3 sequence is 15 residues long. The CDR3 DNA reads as TGCGCCAGCAGCCAAGATCGGGGTACTAATGAAAAACTGTTTTTT. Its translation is CASSQDRGTNEKLFF.

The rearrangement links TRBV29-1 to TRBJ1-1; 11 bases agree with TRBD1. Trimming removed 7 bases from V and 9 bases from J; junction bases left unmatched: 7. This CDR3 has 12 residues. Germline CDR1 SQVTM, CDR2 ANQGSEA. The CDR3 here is CSAWDRGDQAFF. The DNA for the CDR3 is TGCAGCGCCTGGGACAGGGGGGACCAAGCTTTCTTT.

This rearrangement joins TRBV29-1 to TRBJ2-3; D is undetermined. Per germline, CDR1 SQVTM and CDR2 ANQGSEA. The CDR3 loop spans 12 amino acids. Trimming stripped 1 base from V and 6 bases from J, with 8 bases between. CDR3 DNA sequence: TGCAGCGTTGAAGGGTTCGGGGATACGCAGTATTTT. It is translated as CSVEGFGDTQYF.

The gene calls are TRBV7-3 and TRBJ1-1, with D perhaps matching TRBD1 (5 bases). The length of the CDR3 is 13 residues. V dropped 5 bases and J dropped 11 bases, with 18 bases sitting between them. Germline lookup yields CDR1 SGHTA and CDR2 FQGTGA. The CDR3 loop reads CASSPDGGVSAFF. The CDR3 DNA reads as TGTGCCAGCAGCCCGGACGGGGGGGTTTCGGCTTTCTTT.

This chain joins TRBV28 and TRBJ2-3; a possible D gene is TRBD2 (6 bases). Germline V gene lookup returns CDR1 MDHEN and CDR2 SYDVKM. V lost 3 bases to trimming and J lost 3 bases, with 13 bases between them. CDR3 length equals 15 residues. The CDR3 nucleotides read TGTGCCAGCAGTTTGCGGGGAGGTGGAACAGATACGCAGTATTTT. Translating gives CASSLRGGGTDTQYF.

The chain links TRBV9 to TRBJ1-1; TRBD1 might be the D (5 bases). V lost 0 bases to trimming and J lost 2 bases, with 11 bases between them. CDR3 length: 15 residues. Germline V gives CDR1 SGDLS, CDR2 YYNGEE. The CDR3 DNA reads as TGTGCCAGCAGCGTAGGGGGCATACCTAACACTGAAGCTTTCTTT. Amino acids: CASSVGGIPNTEAFF.